One sample yielded the 3 T cell receptor beta chains listed below, sequenced in a study of blood T cells in healthy people across ages. For the second PCR, which ran for roughly 6 to 12 cycles, a sample-barcoded 5' primer and a J-beta primer mix were used. TCRdb passed the 5' RACE reads through MiXCR, listing each CDR3 protein once. Here the sample spans hundreds of thousands of distinct CDR3 sequences, 20% to 25% being singletons. The same data also went into a second study, on T cells of mothers and their children.

The sequencing sample was made of blood. The receptors derive from a boy younger than 18 in good health.

This clonotype was observed a handful of times. This chain connects TRBV12-3 or TRBV12-4 to TRBJ1-4, with D perhaps TRBD1 (5 bases). CDR3 length: 15 residues. Trimming left V 5 bases short and J 5 bases short, with 15 bases between. CDR3 sequence (DNA): TGTGCCAGCAGTCCGAGGGACCCGGTAAATGAAAAACTGTTTTTT. This sequence encodes CASSPRDPVNEKLFF.

The chain couples TRBV4-2 to TRBJ2-6; D remains ambiguous. Germline V gene data show CDR1 as LGHNA and CDR2 as YNFKEQ. Trimming took off 0 bases at V and 0 bases at J, with 12 bases between the two ends. The CDR3 has 18 amino acids. The CDR3 spells CASSQDPVGDSGANVLTF. CDR3 DNA sequence: TGTGCCAGCAGCCAAGACCCAGTTGGCGACTCTGGGGCCAACGTCCTGACTTTC.

This chain joins TRBV7-2 and TRBJ2-7, with no clear D. Germline assignment: CDR1 SGHTA and CDR2 FQGNSA. This CDR3 has 15 residues. Trimming removed 1 base at V and 2 bases at J, with 12 bases between. CDR3: CASSLVPETAYEQYF. The CDR3 region has the DNA TGTGCCAGCAGCTTAGTTCCTGAAACAGCCTACGAGCAGTACTTC.